Here is one T cell receptor (beta chain) with its context. The antigen is unknown. Profiled with immunoSEQ multiplex PCR; TCRdb holds only in-frame clones, not every one. The data contain approximately 3,200 clones, 77% of them seen just once; the ten biggest clones take up approximately 12%. The trim removed 7 bases at V and 4 bases at J, leaving 7 bases unmatched. This CDR3 is 13 amino acids long. Germline CDR1 and CDR2: SGHRS and YFSETQ. Patient tissue came from resections in Japan or China, 2014–2017. This sample was included in a study of immune evolution from preneoplasia to lung adenocarcinoma. The study's findings and limits: From normal lung to invasive adenocarcinoma, top clone frequencies appeared to decrease.

The V and J genes are TRBV5-1 and TRBJ2-5, with 7 bases fitting TRBD1. The TCR was taken from a person aged 65 to 85 with lung adenocarcinoma. Sequenced sample: FFPE adjacent normal lung tissue. This CDR3 reads CASQQGTGETQYF. CDR3 DNA: TGCGCCAGCCAACAGGGGACGGGAGAGACCCAGTACTTC.